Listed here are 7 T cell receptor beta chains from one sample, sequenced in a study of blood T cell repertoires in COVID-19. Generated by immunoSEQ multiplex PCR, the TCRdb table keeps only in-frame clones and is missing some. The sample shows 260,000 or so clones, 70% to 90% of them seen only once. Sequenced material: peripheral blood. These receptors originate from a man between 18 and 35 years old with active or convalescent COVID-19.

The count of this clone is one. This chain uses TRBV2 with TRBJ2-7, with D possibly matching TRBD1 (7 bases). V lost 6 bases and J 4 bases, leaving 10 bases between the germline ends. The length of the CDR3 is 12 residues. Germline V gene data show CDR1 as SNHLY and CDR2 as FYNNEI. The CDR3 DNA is TGTGCCAGCAGGACAGGGAGGTACGAGCAGTACTTC. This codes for CASRTGRYEQYF.

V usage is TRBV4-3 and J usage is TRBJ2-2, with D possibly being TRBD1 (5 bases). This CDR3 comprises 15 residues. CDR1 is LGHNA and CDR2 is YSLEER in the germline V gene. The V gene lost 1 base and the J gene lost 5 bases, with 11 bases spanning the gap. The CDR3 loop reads CASSQVGARTGELFF. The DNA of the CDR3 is TGCGCCAGCAGCCAAGTAGGGGCCAGGACCGGGGAGCTGTTTTTT.

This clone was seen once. The CDR3 sequence: CASRSQGSVAFF. The DNA of the CDR3 is TGTGCCAGCAGGTCACAGGGGTCGGTAGCTTTCTTT. The rearrangement uses TRBV6-5 and TRBJ1-1, with 7 bases fitting TRBD1. J was trimmed by 10 bases and V by 6 bases; bases with no gene match: 8. Germline lookup yields CDR1 MNHEY and CDR2 SVGAGI. The CDR3 extends over 12 amino acids.

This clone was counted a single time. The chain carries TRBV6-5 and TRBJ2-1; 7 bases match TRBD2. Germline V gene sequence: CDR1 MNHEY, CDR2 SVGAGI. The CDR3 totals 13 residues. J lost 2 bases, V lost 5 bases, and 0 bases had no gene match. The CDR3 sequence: CASSSGAYNEQFF. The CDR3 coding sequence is TGTGCCAGCAGTAGCGGGGCCTACAATGAGCAGTTCTTC.

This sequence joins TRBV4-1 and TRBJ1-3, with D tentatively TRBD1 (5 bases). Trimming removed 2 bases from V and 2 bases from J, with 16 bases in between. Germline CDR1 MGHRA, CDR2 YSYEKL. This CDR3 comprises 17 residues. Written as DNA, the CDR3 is TGCGCCAGCAGCCAAATCCCGGGACTGAGAGCTGGAAACACCATATATTTT. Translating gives CASSQIPGLRAGNTIYF.

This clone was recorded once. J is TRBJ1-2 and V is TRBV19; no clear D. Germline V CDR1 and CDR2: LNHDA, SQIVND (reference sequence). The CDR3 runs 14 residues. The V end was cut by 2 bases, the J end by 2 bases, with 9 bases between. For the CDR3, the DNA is TGTGCCAGTAGTATATTGGCAGGCAACTATGGCTACACCTTC. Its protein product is CASSILAGNYGYTF.

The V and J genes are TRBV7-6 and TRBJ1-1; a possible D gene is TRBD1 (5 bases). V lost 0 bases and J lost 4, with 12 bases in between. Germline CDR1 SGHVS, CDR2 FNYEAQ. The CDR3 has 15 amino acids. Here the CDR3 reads CASSLAPGGSTEAFF. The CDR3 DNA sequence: TGTGCCAGCAGCTTAGCCCCGGGGGGGAGCACTGAAGCTTTCTTT.